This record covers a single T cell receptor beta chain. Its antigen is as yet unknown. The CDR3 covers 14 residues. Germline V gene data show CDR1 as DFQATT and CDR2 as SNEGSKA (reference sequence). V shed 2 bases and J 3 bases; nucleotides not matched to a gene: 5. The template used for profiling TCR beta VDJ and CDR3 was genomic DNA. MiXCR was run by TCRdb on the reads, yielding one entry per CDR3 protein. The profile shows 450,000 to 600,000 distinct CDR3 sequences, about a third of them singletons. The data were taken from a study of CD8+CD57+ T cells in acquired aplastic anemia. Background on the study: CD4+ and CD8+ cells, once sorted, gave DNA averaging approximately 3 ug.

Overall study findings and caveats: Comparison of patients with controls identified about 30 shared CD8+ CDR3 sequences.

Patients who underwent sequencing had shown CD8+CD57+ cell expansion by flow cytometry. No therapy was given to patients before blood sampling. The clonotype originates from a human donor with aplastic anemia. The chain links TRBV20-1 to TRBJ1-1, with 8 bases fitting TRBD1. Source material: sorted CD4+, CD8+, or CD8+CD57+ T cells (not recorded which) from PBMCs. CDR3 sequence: CSARPGGRDTEAFF. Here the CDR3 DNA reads TGCAGTGCTAGACCAGGGGGCAGGGACACTGAAGCTTTCTTT.